One and the same sample provided the 30 T cell receptor beta chains below, sequenced in a study of naive CD8 T cells in extremely preterm neonates. Libraries were prepared by immunoSEQ multiplex PCR; TCRdb keeps only in-frame clonotypes and omits some of them. The sample lists fewer than 7,000 clones, around 98% seen once, with 0.4% in the top ten. Cord blood came from elective full-term cesareans at roughly 37-41 weeks without labor or membrane rupture. Sequenced input: naive CD8+ T cells from cord blood. The receptors were gathered from a newborn in good health.

The chain has TRBV4-2 and TRBJ2-5; 10 bases fit TRBD2. This CDR3 comprises 18 residues. Trimming at V came to 0 bases and at J to 2 bases, leaving 9 bases not matched to a gene. Germline CDR1 reads LGHNA; CDR2 reads YNFKEQ. The CDR3 loop reads CASSQEMLAGVRQETQYF. In nucleotides, the CDR3 is TGTGCCAGCAGCCAAGAGATGCTAGCGGGAGTACGGCAAGAGACCCAGTACTTC.

The chain carries TRBV9 and TRBJ2-7, with 14 positions matching TRBD2. The ends lost 2 bases at V and 4 bases at J; junction bases unmatched: 5. This CDR3 region has 16 residues. CDR1 SGDLS and CDR2 YYNGEE come from the germline V gene. CDR3 DNA: TGTGCCAGCAGCGTCGGGACTAGCGGGAGTTTTTACGAGCAGTACTTC. Translation: CASSVGTSGSFYEQYF.

The chain couples TRBV19 to TRBJ2-7; 7 bases are shared with TRBD2. The V and J ends lost 3 bases and 2 bases, in that order; junction bases with no gene match: 4. There are 14 residues in the CDR3. Looked up from germline, CDR1 is LNHDA and CDR2 is SQIVND (reference sequence). In DNA form, the CDR3 reads TGTGCCAGTAGTATCGGGGGGACTACCTACGAGCAGTACTTC. It yields the protein CASSIGGTTYEQYF.

V usage is TRBV5-5 and J usage is TRBJ2-3, with no clear D. Trimming took off 3 bases at V and 1 base at J, with 9 bases between the two ends. The germline gives CDR1 SGHKS, CDR2 YYEKEE (reference sequence). The CDR3 is made up of 14 amino acids. CDR3 protein: CASSSLGRTDTQYF. CDR3 nucleotides: TGTGCCAGCAGCTCGTTGGGCCGCACAGATACGCAGTATTTT.

The gene calls are TRBV5-5 and TRBJ2-3; 10 bases match TRBD2. The CDR3 runs 16 residues. Unmatched junction bases numbered 7, after V lost 5 bases and J lost 1 base. Germline-derived CDR1 and CDR2 are SGHKS and YYEKEE (reference sequence). CDR3: CASSRNGLAGTDTQYF. CDR3 nucleotide sequence: TGTGCCAGCAGTAGGAATGGACTAGCGGGCACAGATACGCAGTATTTT.

The chain is built from TRBV27 and TRBJ1-2; D not resolved. Germline V gene sequence: CDR1 MNHEY, CDR2 SMNVEV (reference sequence). The V end lost 2 bases, the J end lost 2 bases, and 6 bases lay between the germline ends. The CDR3 covers 13 residues. CDR3 nucleotide sequence: TGTGCCAGCAGTTTAAGCGTAAACTATGGCTACACCTTC. Protein: CASSLSVNYGYTF.

This clone was detected only once. V usage is TRBV9 and J usage is TRBJ1-2; TRBD1 might be the D (6 bases). V was pared by 0 bases and J by 0 bases, with 15 bases between. Germline values: CDR1 SGDLS, CDR2 YYNGEE. The CDR3 runs to 17 residues. CDR3 in amino acids: CASSVGVTGPPNYGYTF. DNA for the CDR3: TGTGCCAGCAGCGTAGGTGTGACAGGTCCTCCTAACTATGGCTACACCTTC.

The V gene is TRBV9, the J gene TRBJ2-3; D ambiguous. The CDR3 is made up of 13 amino acids. CDR1 is SGDLS, CDR2 YYNGEE, per germline. V lost 4 bases to trimming and J lost 1 base, with 7 bases between them. CDR3 coding DNA: TGTGCCAGCAGCCCTCTCCGCACAGATACGCAGTATTTT. Encoded protein: CASSPLRTDTQYF.

In nucleotides, the CDR3 is TGTGCCAGCAGCCCTCTAGCGGGGGGGCAAGAGACCCAGTACTTC. Protein product: CASSPLAGGQETQYF. The V call is TRBV27, the J call TRBJ2-5, with 12 bases aligning to TRBD2. V shed 6 bases and J 2 bases; nucleotides not matched to a gene: 4. Germline V gene data show CDR1 as MNHEY and CDR2 as SMNVEV (reference sequence). This CDR3 contains 15 residues.

J is TRBJ2-2 and V is TRBV11-2, with 9 bases aligning to TRBD2. Germline V gene lookup returns CDR1 SGHAT and CDR2 FQNNGV. The CDR3 runs 17 residues. The junction had 7 bases not matched to a gene; V was cut back by 5 bases and J by 0 bases. The CDR3 DNA is TGTGCCAGCAGCCGCGGGAGGGAGCCCACGAACACCGGGGAGCTGTTTTTT. It yields the protein CASSRGREPTNTGELFF.

The rearrangement links TRBV7-9 to TRBJ2-1, with 7 bases lining up with TRBD2. CDR1 is SEHNR, CDR2 FQNEAQ, per germline (reference sequence). Trimming removed 5 bases from V and 5 bases from J; junction bases left unmatched: 3. The CDR3 length is 13 residues. The CDR3 reads CASSQRGDNEQFF. In nucleotides, the CDR3 is TGTGCCAGCAGCCAACGGGGGGACAATGAGCAGTTCTTC.

The chain couples TRBV5-6 to TRBJ2-7; 13 nucleotides line up with TRBD2. V lost 3 bases, J lost 2 bases, and 2 bases stayed unmatched. The CDR3 runs to 15 residues. From germline, CDR1 is SGHDT and CDR2 YYEEEE. CDR3 coding DNA: TGTGCCAGCAGCTGGGGGACTAGCGGGGCCTACGAGCAGTACTTC. This translates into CASSWGTSGAYEQYF.

The V gene is TRBV11-2, the J gene TRBJ2-1; 10 bases fit TRBD2. V shed 4 bases, J shed 6 bases, and the junction held 9 bases outside the gene matches. Germline V CDR1 and CDR2: SGHAT, FQNNGV. This CDR3 is 16 amino acids long. Here the CDR3 DNA reads TGTGCCAGCAGCTGGATAGGGACTAGCGCCTTCAATGAGCAGTTCTTC. Translating gives CASSWIGTSAFNEQFF. The whole variable domain, filled in from reference TRBV11-2 and TRBJ2-1, reads EAGVAQSPRYKIIEKRQSVAFWCNPISGHATLYWYQQILGQGPKLLIQFQNNGVVDDSQLPKDRFSAERLKGVDSTLKIQPAKLEDSAVYLCASSWIGTSAFNEQFFGPGTRLTVL.

The chain employs TRBV4-1 and TRBJ1-3, with D tentatively TRBD1 (5 bases). The germline gives CDR1 MGHRA, CDR2 YSYEKL. The CDR3 covers 15 residues. Trimming cost V 4 bases and J 0 bases, with 10 bases left between them. The CDR3 DNA follows: TGCGCCAGCAGCCTCGGACAAAACTCTGGAAACACCATATATTTT. Translating gives CASSLGQNSGNTIYF.

The genes are TRBV13 and TRBJ1-2; the match to TRBD1 covers 7 bases. V shed 2 bases, J shed 4 bases, and the junction held 1 base outside the gene matches. This CDR3 is built from 13 residues. Germline CDR1 PRHDT, CDR2 FYEKMQ (reference sequence). The CDR3 spells CASSLRGPYGYTF. Written as DNA, the CDR3 is TGTGCCAGCAGCTTAAGGGGGCCCTATGGCTACACCTTC.

This clone appeared a single time. The chain uses TRBV4-1 and TRBJ2-7, with D perhaps matching TRBD1 (5 bases). There are 13 residues in the CDR3. V was cut by 3 bases and J by 0 bases, with 6 bases left in between. Per germline, CDR1 MGHRA and CDR2 YSYEKL. The CDR3 DNA sequence: TGCGCCAGCAGCCAGGGGCTCTCCTACGAGCAGTACTTC. It is translated as CASSQGLSYEQYF.

V usage is TRBV14 and J usage is TRBJ2-2; 7 bases agree with TRBD2. The CDR3 is made up of 16 amino acids. The V segment lost 0 bases and the J segment 5 bases; nucleotides outside the gene matches: 6. Germline V gives CDR1 SGHDN, CDR2 FVKESK. The CDR3 sequence: CASSQEGGIATGELFF. The CDR3 coding sequence is TGTGCCAGCAGCCAAGAGGGAGGGATCGCGACCGGGGAGCTGTTTTTT.

The V and J genes are TRBV21-1 and TRBJ2-1; TRBD2 is the table's D call and was not checked against the DNA. TRBV21-1 is listed as a pseudogene. The CDR3 contains 12 residues. The CDR3 region is CASSKLANEQFF. CDR3 sequence (DNA): TGTGCCAGCAGCAAACTAGCGAATGAGCAGTTCTTC.

Remarks on this clone: One end of the junction does not line up with germline, which may come from a read error. V usage is TRBV6-5 and J usage is TRBJ2-6; D possibly corresponds to TRBD2 (6 bases). The CDR3 is 12 residues long. Germline assignment: CDR1 MNHEY and CDR2 SVGAGI. The CDR3 protein is CASSLGGNVLTF. DNA of the CDR3: TGTGCCAGCAGCCTCGGGGGCAACGTCCTGACTTTC.

This sequence joins TRBV30 and TRBJ1-5; D is ambiguous. Per germline, CDR1 GTSNPN and CDR2 SVGIG (reference sequence). This CDR3 has 13 amino acids. The V end lost 0 bases, the J end lost 7 bases, and 10 bases lay between the germline ends. CDR3 sequence reads: CAWSVGRRQPQHF. The CDR3 nucleotides are TGTGCCTGGAGTGTAGGGAGAAGGCAGCCCCAGCATTTT.

This clone was observed once. This chain uses TRBV7-3 with TRBJ2-5; the match to TRBD1 covers 10 bases. Trimming took 4 bases from V and 5 from J; bases not matched to a gene: 4. Germline loops: CDR1 SGHTA, CDR2 FQGTGA. The CDR3 is 14 amino acids. Here the CDR3 reads CASSSTGGAETQYF. The CDR3 bases are TGTGCCAGCAGCTCGACAGGGGGCGCGGAGACCCAGTACTTC.

This chain links TRBV15 with TRBJ1-5; D uncertain. V dropped 0 bases and J dropped 2 bases, with 8 bases sitting between them. Germline lookup yields CDR1 LNHNV and CDR2 YYDKDF (reference sequence). The CDR3 runs 15 residues. The CDR3 DNA reads TGTGCCACCAGCAGAGATCCAGGCGGCAATCAGCCCCAGCATTTT. This encodes CATSRDPGGNQPQHF. Full variable domain (outside the CDR3, taken from reference TRBV15 and TRBJ1-5): DAMVIQNPRYQVTQFGKPVTLSCSQTLNHNVMYWYQQKSSQAPKLLFHYYDKDFNNEADTPDNFQSRRPNTSFCFLDIRSPGLGDTAMYLCATSRDPGGNQPQHFGDGTRLSIL.

This sequence joins TRBV4-1 and TRBJ2-4; the match to TRBD1 covers 7 bases. Germline CDR1 is MGHRA and CDR2 is YSYEKL. This CDR3 contains 13 residues. V shed 4 bases, J shed 7 bases, and the junction held 4 bases outside the gene matches. In nucleotides, the CDR3 is TGCGCCAGCAGCCTCTCACAGGGGAACATTCAGTACTTC. Protein: CASSLSQGNIQYF.

The chain uses TRBV5-1 and TRBJ1-6; D is unresolved. The V and J ends lost 5 bases and 9 bases respectively, with 9 bases between them. CDR1 is SGHRS, CDR2 YFSETQ, per germline. CDR3 length equals 12 residues. CDR3 sequence (DNA): TGCGCCAGCAGGGACGGAGGTTCACCCCTCCACTTT. Translated, it gives CASRDGGSPLHF.

The chain couples TRBV4-1 to TRBJ2-4, with TRBD2 matching 12 bases. The V and J ends lost 4 bases and 7 bases, in that order; junction bases with no gene match: 2. This CDR3 contains 14 residues. CDR1 is MGHRA and CDR2 is YSYEKL in the germline V gene. The CDR3 nucleotides read TGCGCCAGCAGCCTTCTAGCGGGAGGGAACATTCAGTACTTC. Its translation: CASSLLAGGNIQYF.

The chain joins TRBV2 to TRBJ2-5; TRBD1 might be the D (6 bases). The DNA matches TRBJ2-7 better at its end, which makes the J call doubtful. This CDR3 has 16 amino acids. The germline V gene encodes CDR1 SNHLY and CDR2 FYNNEI. The CDR3 nucleotides are TGTGCCAGCAGTGAATGGGGGACAAGCCCCAGCTACGAGCAGTACTTC. Amino acid sequence: CASSEWGTSPSYEQYF.

The rearrangement links TRBV4-2 to TRBJ1-5; D is possibly TRBD1 (6 bases). CDR3 length equals 14 residues. Trimming left V 4 bases short and J 6 bases short, with 13 bases between. From germline, CDR1 is LGHNA and CDR2 YNFKEQ. The CDR3, as DNA: TGTGCCAGCAGCCCCAACGGGGGGGCTCAGCCCCAGCATTTT. It translates to CASSPNGGAQPQHF.

This clone was detected only once. V gene TRBV2 combines with J gene TRBJ1-1; 7 bases fit TRBD1. The CDR3 totals 13 residues. Germline-derived CDR1 and CDR2 are SNHLY and FYNNEI. With V trimmed by 5 bases and J by 1 base, 1 base remained unmatched. This CDR3 reads CASSQGGNTEAFF. The CDR3 DNA is TGTGCCAGCAGTCAGGGGGGGAACACTGAAGCTTTCTTT.

CDR3 in amino acids: CASSLGFKPYRGADEKLFF. DNA of the CDR3: TGTGCCAGCAGCTTGGGATTTAAACCTTACAGGGGAGCGGATGAAAAACTGTTTTTT. The V call is TRBV5-6, the J call TRBJ1-4, with 7 bases matching TRBD1. Germline-derived CDR1 and CDR2 are SGHDT and YYEEEE. Losses at the gene ends were 0 bases for V and 6 bases for J; bases not matched to a gene: 17. This CDR3 comprises 19 residues.

The genes are TRBV5-1 and TRBJ2-3, with TRBD2 matching over 8 bases. V gave up 4 bases and J gave up 2 bases; unmatched junction bases: 12. The CDR3 is 17 residues long. CDR1 and CDR2 from the germline V gene are SGHRS and YFSETQ. This CDR3 reads CASSDPLAGGPTDTQYF. The CDR3 coding sequence is TGCGCCAGCAGCGATCCCCTTGCGGGGGGTCCCACAGATACGCAGTATTTT.